The clone carrying this T cell receptor (beta chain) was counted between two and nine times. What it binds is unknown. The data derive from a study of beta chain features in type 1 diabetes. Every sorted population was more than 98% pure. Overall study results and limits: For Type 1 diabetes patients, all four CD4+ subsets carried TCRB CDR3s that were moderately but significantly shorter. A greater similarity of naive, central memory and Treg TCRB repertoires was seen among patients than among healthy donors.

What was sequenced were expressed TCRB transcripts, since all of the isolated RNA had been reverse transcribed. Here immunoSEQ multiplex PCR was the method, and the copy in TCRdb shows in-frame clones only, minus some. The table shows roughly 160,000 clones, with almost 8% occurring only once. The trim removed 1 base at V and 0 bases at J, leaving 8 bases unmatched. The CDR3 totals 17 residues. Germline V CDR1 and CDR2: SGDLS, YYNGEE. The chain links TRBV9 to TRBJ2-5; 8 bases are a match to TRBD2. Material: central memory CD4+ T cells from blood. The receptor comes from a man aged 18 to 30 with type 1 diabetes. CDR3 nucleotides: TGTGCCAGCAGCGTAAACGGGGGGGTACAAAACCAAGAGACCCAGTACTTC. This codes for CASSVNGGVQNQETQYF.